This TCR beta chain was obtained from a study of CD8 T cells in Susac syndrome. About the research overall: Of the sequenced Susac syndrome patients, more than 5 had active disease and eight were in remission.

Reverse transcription used about 0.45 to 1 ug RNA and random hexamers. Coverage of TCR beta CDR3 amplification by immunoSEQ multiplex PCR extended to 54 Vbeta and 13 Jbeta. TCRdb ran MiXCR on the immunoSEQ multiplex PCR reads and lists one entry per CDR3 protein. The table has 150,000 to 200,000 distinct CDR3 sequences, around 94% seen once; the top ten hold approximately 0.099%. The CDR3 runs to 15 residues. V was clipped by 4 bases and J by 6 bases, with 17 bases between them. From germline, CDR1 is SNHLY and CDR2 FYNNEI. Sequencing was performed on CD4+ T cells from PBMCs. The sequence derives from a human donor with Susac syndrome. This chain connects TRBV2 to TRBJ2-3; TRBD2 might be the D (6 bases). The CDR3 spells CASSVSPGGADTQYF. The CDR3, as DNA: TGTGCCAGCAGTGTTTCCCCCGGCGGGGCGGATACGCAGTATTTT. The whole variable domain, filled in from reference TRBV2 and TRBJ2-3, reads EPEVTQTPSHQVTQMGQEVILRCVPISNHLYFYWYRQILGQKVEFLVSFYNNEISEKSEIFDDQFSVERPDGSNFTLKIRSTKLEDSAMYFCASSVSPGGADTQYFGPGTRLTVL.